The source of this T cell receptor (beta chain) is a study of CD8 T cells in ankylosing spondylitis. TCRdb fed the 5' RACE reads into MiXCR, producing one record per CDR3 protein. The data hold 200,000 or so distinct CDR3 sequences, with roughly 18% observed a single time. This clonotype appeared many times. CDR1 GTSNPN and CDR2 SVGIG come from the germline V gene (reference sequence). Trimming cost V 2 bases and J 0 bases, with 5 bases left between them. The CDR3 is made up of 13 amino acids. The sample comprised blood, either unsorted or a sorted T cell fraction (not recorded which). The chain links TRBV30 to TRBJ2-1; D call uncertain. This TCR derives from a male donor aged 10-29 years with ankylosing spondylitis or in good health (not recorded which). For the CDR3, the DNA is TGTGCCTGGAGTCCGTCCTCCTACAATGAGCAGTTCTTC. This codes for CAWSPSSYNEQFF.